A selection of T cell receptor beta chains follows, all from one sample in a study of breast tumors, draining lymph nodes, adjacent tissues. MiXCR, applied by TCRdb to the multiplex PCR reads, yields one record per CDR3 protein. The sample holds about 100,000 distinct CDR3 sequences, about 20% seen once. The source material was axillary lymph node tissue. These receptors were obtained from a female donor with breast cancer. Some clones in this sample may be carry-over from other donors' samples. Both conserved end residues are part of each CDR3. The D gene is left open where the match is weak. Clone size is shown for a subset of rows, as once, few, many or a class of expanded clone.

len | j_gene | abundance | v_gene | d_gene | CDR3aa | CDR3nt
17 | TRBJ2-6 | many | TRBV2 | TRBD1 | CASSEGRGRGGANVLTF | TGTGCCAGCAGTGAGGGCAGGGGGCGCGGAGGGGCCAACGTCCTGACTTTC
13 | TRBJ2-2 | NA | TRBV2 | NA | CASSAITTGELFF | TGTGCCAGCAGTGCCATAACTACCGGGGAGCTGTTTTTT
16 | TRBJ2-3 | many | TRBV5-1 | NA | CASSLSGYRGTDTQYF | TGCGCCAGCAGCTTGTCCGGATACAGGGGCACAGATACGCAGTATTTT
13 | TRBJ1-5 | many | TRBV19 | NA | CASSIQRSQPQHF | TGTGCCAGTAGTATCCAGAGGAGTCAGCCCCAGCATTTT
14 | TRBJ1-2 | many | TRBV9 | TRBD1 | CASSVGQGAYGYTF | TGTGCCAGCAGCGTGGGGCAGGGGGCTTATGGCTACACCTTC
13 | TRBJ2-1 | many | TRBV2 | NA | CARQGSSYNEQFF | TGTGCCAGGCAGGGTAGCTCCTACAATGAGCAGTTCTTC
14 | TRBJ2-7 | NA | TRBV18 | NA | CASSPRAGAHEQYF | TGTGCCAGCTCACCCCGGGCCGGCGCCCACGAGCAGTACTTC
17 | TRBJ2-1 | many | TRBV7-9 | TRBD2 | CASSLRTPTSFWNEQFF | TGTGCCAGCAGCCTTCGGACTCCGACTAGCTTTTGGAATGAGCAGTTCTTC
13 | TRBJ1-6 | many | TRBV30 | NA | CAWMAGANSPLHF | TGTGCCTGGATGGCAGGGGCGAATTCACCCCTCCACTTT
16 | TRBJ1-6 | NA | TRBV20-1 | TRBD1 | CSARESAGGRVSPLHF | TGCAGTGCTAGAGAGTCGGCAGGGGGCCGTGTTTCGCCCCTCCACTTT
15 | TRBJ2-3 | many | TRBV6-1 | NA | CASRLTDRSTDTQYF | TGTGCCAGCAGGTTGACCGACAGGTCCACAGATACGCAGTATTTT
14 | TRBJ2-1 | many | TRBV6-1 | NA | CASIRRGTNNEQFF | TGTGCCAGCATACGGCGGGGAACGAACAATGAGCAGTTCTTC
16 | TRBJ1-2 | many | TRBV20-1 | NA | CSARDPPRPANYGYTF | TGCAGTGCTAGAGATCCCCCCAGGCCAGCTAACTATGGCTACACCTTC
15 | TRBJ2-5 | many | TRBV11-2 | NA | CASSPNVRDWETQYF | TGTGCCAGCAGCCCAAATGTGCGGGACTGGGAGACCCAGTACTTC
15 | TRBJ1-2 | NA | TRBV5-4 | TRBD1 | CASRRQGQLTYGYTF | TGTGCCAGCAGAAGACAGGGACAGTTGACCTATGGCTACACCTTC
15 | TRBJ2-2 | many | TRBV6-6 | TRBD1 | CASSYGTGAPGELFF | TGTGCCAGCAGTTACGGGACAGGGGCACCCGGGGAGCTGTTTTTT
15 | TRBJ1-5 | many | TRBV6-6 | TRBD1 | CASALGDRVFWPQHF | TGTGCCAGTGCTCTTGGGGACAGGGTTTTTTGGCCCCAGCATTTT
12 | TRBJ1-1 | NA | TRBV10-3 | TRBD1 | CASLDRGTEAFF | TGTGCCAGCCTGGACAGGGGTACTGAAGCTTTCTTT
16 | TRBJ2-7 | NA | TRBV7-9 | NA | CAGSLQHGGGADEQYF | TGTGCCGGCAGCCTTCAACACGGCGGAGGGGCCGACGAGCAGTACTTC
14 | TRBJ1-2 | many | TRBV24-1 | TRBD1 | CATSDPGQGNGYTF | TGTGCCACCAGTGACCCAGGACAGGGGAATGGCTACACCTTC
16 | TRBJ2-1 | many | TRBV19 | NA | CASSIGGGGPGNEQFF | TGTGCCAGTAGTATAGGAGGGGGAGGGCCGGGTAATGAGCAGTTCTTC
14 | TRBJ1-1 | NA | TRBV3-1 | NA | CASSQGRGGTEAFF | TGTGCCAGCAGCCAAGGAAGGGGGGGCACTGAAGCTTTCTTT
12 | TRBJ1-2 | many | TRBV5-1 | NA | CASSPEGYGYTF | TGCGCCAGCAGCCCGGAGGGGTATGGCTACACCTTC
15 | TRBJ2-2 | many | TRBV5-1 | TRBD1 | CASRMRQGATGELFF | TGCGCCAGCAGGATGAGACAGGGGGCTACCGGGGAGCTGTTTTTT
20 | TRBJ2-6 | few | TRBV5-4 | TRBD2 | CASSSLAGGDPASGANVLTF | TGTGCCAGCAGCTCTCTAGCGGGGGGAGACCCGGCCTCTGGGGCCAACGTCCTGACTTTC
13 | TRBJ2-1 | many | TRBV5-5 | NA | CASSFYGDNEQFF | TGTGCCAGCAGCTTTTACGGCGACAATGAGCAGTTCTTC
14 | TRBJ2-7 | many | TRBV7-3 | NA | CASSLEGGGGEQYF | TGTGCCAGCAGCCTAGAAGGGGGGGGGGGCGAGCAGTACTTC
13 | TRBJ2-1 | many | TRBV4-2 | NA | CASSRAGEDEQFF | TGTGCCAGCAGCCGCGCCGGGGAGGATGAGCAGTTCTTC
15 | TRBJ2-5 | NA | TRBV5-6 | TRBD1 | CASSNPTGGEETQYF | TGTGCCAGCAGCAACCCGACAGGGGGGGAAGAGACCCAGTACTTC
16 | TRBJ2-1 | many | TRBV4-2 | TRBD2 | CASSQAGSGRINEQFF | TGTGCCAGCAGCCAAGCGGGAAGCGGGAGAATCAATGAGCAGTTCTTC
13 | TRBJ2-2 | many | TRBV9 | NA | CASSVANPGELFF | TGTGCCAGCAGCGTAGCGAACCCCGGGGAGCTGTTTTTT
14 | TRBJ2-5 | many | TRBV5-1 | TRBD1 | CASSSGGNEETQYF | TGCGCCAGCAGCTCAGGGGGAAACGAAGAGACCCAGTACTTC
13 | TRBJ2-5 | many | TRBV10-3 | NA | CAISESRGETQYF | TGTGCCATCAGTGAGTCTAGGGGGGAGACCCAGTACTTC
18 | TRBJ2-6 | NA | TRBV28 | NA | CASSRFPGQLTGANVLTF | TGTGCCAGCAGCCGCTTCCCGGGTCAACTAACCGGGGCCAACGTCCTGACTTTC
14 | TRBJ1-2 | many | TRBV12-3/TRBV12-4 | NA | CASSFPGGRSGYTF | TGTGCCAGCAGTTTCCCCGGGGGGAGGTCTGGCTACACCTTC
14 | TRBJ1-5 | many | TRBV5-1 | TRBD1 | CASSLQGYGQPQHF | TGCGCCAGCAGCCTACAGGGGTACGGGCAGCCCCAGCATTTT
17 | TRBJ2-1 | many | TRBV20-1 | NA | CSATPSLGQSSYNEQFF | TGCAGTGCTACGCCGTCGCTGGGGCAAAGCTCCTACAATGAGCAGTTCTTC
16 | TRBJ2-2 | few | TRBV3-1 | NA | CASSPRVSSRTGELFF | TGTGCCAGCAGCCCGAGGGTTAGCTCAAGGACCGGGGAGCTGTTTTTT
14 | TRBJ2-2 | many | TRBV3-1 | NA | CASSQVSLGGELFF | TGTGCCAGCAGCCAAGTTTCGTTGGGCGGGGAGCTGTTTTTT
15 | TRBJ2-1 | many | TRBV5-1 | NA | CASSLGQGFVNEQFF | TGCGCCAGCAGCTTGGGGCAGGGGTTTGTAAATGAGCAGTTCTTC
14 | TRBJ2-5 | many | TRBV9 | NA | CASSVDGSQETQYF | TGTGCCAGCAGCGTAGACGGGAGCCAAGAGACCCAGTACTTC
12 | TRBJ1-4 | many | TRBV7-9 | NA | CASSLSDIGLFF | TGTGCCAGCAGCTTAAGCGACATCGGACTGTTTTTT
14 | TRBJ2-1 | many | TRBV6-4 | NA | CASSDFSTGGEQFF | TGTGCCAGCAGCGACTTTTCCACCGGGGGTGAGCAGTTCTTC
16 | TRBJ2-2 | NA | TRBV6-5 | TRBD1 | CASRTPGQRASGELFF | TGTGCCAGCAGAACTCCGGGACAGAGGGCTTCCGGGGAGCTGTTTTTT
15 | TRBJ2-2 | many | TRBV19 | NA | CASTLYTANTGELFF | TGTGCCAGTACCCTATACACTGCGAACACCGGGGAGCTGTTTTTT
16 | TRBJ2-3 | many | TRBV5-8 | NA | CASSAGTDTITDTQYF | TGTGCCAGCAGCGCTGGGACTGACACCATCACAGATACGCAGTATTTT
12 | TRBJ2-2 | many | TRBV19 | NA | CASIGPTGELFF | TGTGCCAGTATTGGCCCCACCGGGGAGCTGTTTTTT
13 | TRBJ2-1 | many | TRBV7-9 | TRBD2 | CASSLREKDEQFF | TGTGCCAGCAGCCTGCGGGAGAAGGATGAGCAGTTCTTC
15 | TRBJ2-1 | NA | TRBV3-1 | TRBD2 | CASSLLAGGAGEQFF | TGTGCCAGCAGCTTACTAGCGGGAGGAGCCGGTGAGCAGTTCTTC
19 | TRBJ1-4 | many | TRBV4-1 | TRBD1 | CASSQFGAGTGVSGEKLFF | TGCGCCAGCAGCCAATTCGGAGCCGGGACAGGGGTTTCCGGTGAAAAACTGTTTTTT
16 | TRBJ1-4 | NA | TRBV28 | NA | CASSTLKTVWAEKLFF | TGTGCCAGCAGTACCTTAAAGACAGTTTGGGCGGAAAAACTGTTTTTT
13 | TRBJ2-5 | many | TRBV20-1 | NA | CSARDPGRETQYF | TGCAGTGCTAGAGATCCTGGGCGAGAGACCCAGTACTTC
15 | TRBJ2-6 | few | TRBV28 | NA | CASSQRASGANVLTF | TGTGCCAGCAGTCAGCGGGCGTCCGGGGCCAACGTCCTGACTTTC
17 | TRBJ2-2 | many | TRBV15 | TRBD2 | CATSRARTSGNTGELFF | TGTGCCACCAGCAGAGCGAGGACTAGCGGGAACACCGGGGAGCTGTTTTTT
15 | TRBJ2-5 | many | TRBV7-7 | NA | CASSLERGWQETQYF | TGTGCCAGCAGCTTAGAAAGGGGGTGGCAAGAGACCCAGTACTTC
16 | TRBJ2-2 | once | TRBV6-5 | TRBD2 | CASTLGAGGWTGELFF | TGTGCCAGCACCCTGGGTGCGGGAGGGTGGACCGGGGAGCTGTTTTTT
15 | TRBJ2-1 | NA | TRBV28 | NA | CASRNPDRRYNEQFF | TGTGCCAGCAGGAATCCGGACCGCCGGTACAATGAGCAGTTCTTC